These 28 T cell receptor beta chains came from one sample sequenced in a study of T cell responses to AZD1222 COVID-19 vaccine. The assay was immunoSEQ multiplex PCR, and TCRdb's table has in-frame clones only and misses some. The sample includes around 120,000 clones, 80% to 90% seen only once; the top ten take about 26%. Sequenced here: peripheral blood, sampled 28 days after the second AZD1222 dose. Receptors were obtained from an adult who received the AZD1222 COVID-19 vaccine.

J is TRBJ2-7 and V is TRBV5-5; D not certain. The CDR3 length is 13 residues. CDR1 is SGHKS and CDR2 is YYEKEE in the germline V gene (reference sequence). Trimming left V 1 base short and J 3 bases short, with 8 bases between. CDR3 coding DNA: TGTGCCAGCAGCTTGTCCCCGGGCTACGAGCAGTACTTC. It encodes CASSLSPGYEQYF. The full variable domain, its missing parts supplied by reference TRBV5-5 and TRBJ2-7, is DAGVTQSPTHLIKTRGQQVTLRCSPISGHKSVSWYQQVLGQGPQFIFQYYEKEERGRGNFPDRFSARQFPNYSSELNVNALLLGDSALYLCASSLSPGYEQYFGPGTRLTVT.

The chain has TRBV7-9 and TRBJ1-2, with no clear D. The V gene's germline CDR1 is SEHNR and CDR2 FQNEAQ (reference sequence). Trimming shortened V by 1 base and J by 3 bases, and 9 bases separated the two germline ends. The CDR3 has 14 residues. CDR3 in amino acids: CASSLGTTHYGYTF. Written as DNA, the CDR3 is TGTGCCAGCAGCTTAGGAACAACTCACTATGGCTACACCTTC. The full variable domain, completed using reference TRBV7-9 and TRBJ1-2, is DTGVSQNPRHKITKRGQNVTFRCDPISEHNRLYWYRQTLGQGPEFLTYFQNEAQLEKSRLLSDRFSAERPKGSFSTLEIQRTEQGDSAMYLCASSLGTTHYGYTFGSGTRLTVV.

The V gene is TRBV30, the J gene TRBJ2-5; D gene unclear. The CDR3 is made up of 12 amino acids. V lost 1 base and J 6 bases, leaving 9 bases between the germline ends. CDR1 and CDR2 from the germline V gene are GTSNPN and SVGIG (reference sequence). The CDR3 spells CAWSESRQTQYF. The CDR3 coding sequence is TGTGCCTGGAGTGAAAGTCGGCAGACCCAGTACTTC.

V usage is TRBV6-2 or TRBV6-3 and J usage is TRBJ2-7; no clear D gene. The V gene lost 2 bases and the J gene lost 4 bases, with 6 bases spanning the gap. In germline, CDR1 is MNHEY, CDR2 SVGEGT. This CDR3 is built from 12 residues. The CDR3 is CASSYRDYEQYF. The CDR3 DNA sequence: TGTGCCAGCAGTTACAGGGATTACGAGCAGTACTTC.

Written as DNA, the CDR3 is TGTGCCTCTTCGGGCCACGGCAGGCGTAGAAAGGGCGGGTATGGCTACACCTTC. This translates into CASSGHGRRRKGGYGYTF. The J gene is TRBJ1-2, the V gene TRBV19, with D unclear. Germline CDR1 and CDR2: LNHDA and SQIVND (reference sequence). The CDR3 length is 18 residues. V lost 11 bases to trimming and J lost 5 bases, with 33 bases between them. Full variable domain (outside the CDR3, taken from reference TRBV19 and TRBJ1-2): DGGITQSPKYLFRKEGQNVTLSCEQNLNHDAMYWYRQDPGQGLRLIYYSQIVNDFQKGDIAEGYSVSREKKESFPLTVTSAQKNPTAFYLCASSGHGRRRKGGYGYTFGSGTRLTVV.

The rearrangement uses TRBV5-5 and TRBJ2-2, with 7 bases lining up with TRBD1. The CDR3 extends over 16 amino acids. Germline V gene lookup returns CDR1 SGHKS and CDR2 YYEKEE (reference sequence). V shed 5 bases and J 5 bases; nucleotides not matched to a gene: 12. CDR3 sequence: CASSSDRAVGTGELFF. In DNA, the CDR3 is TGTGCCAGCAGTTCCGACAGGGCGGTGGGAACCGGGGAGCTGTTTTTT.

This chain uses TRBV7-8 with TRBJ2-5, with unresolved D. With 4 bases removed from V and 4 bases from J, the gap between germline ends came to 7 bases. The CDR3 consists of 12 residues. Germline lookup yields CDR1 SGHVS and CDR2 FQNEAQ. The CDR3 DNA reads as TGTGCCAGCAGCTCAAGGTTAGAGACCCAGTACTTC. Translating it yields CASSSRLETQYF.

The chain links TRBV28 to TRBJ2-7; no firm D call. The V end was cut by 3 bases, the J end by 8 bases, with 17 bases between. Germline assignment: CDR1 MDHEN and CDR2 SYDVKM. The CDR3 has 14 amino acids. The CDR3, as DNA: TGTGCCAGCAGTTTTACTCGGGCAGCCCTCAAGCAGTACTTC. It encodes CASSFTRAALKQYF.

This chain connects TRBV4-3 to TRBJ1-2; D possibly corresponds to TRBD1 (6 bases). The CDR3 extends over 17 amino acids. Trimming took 1 base from V and 6 from J, leaving 21 bases between them. Germline-derived CDR1 and CDR2 are LGHNA and YSLEER. The CDR3 here is CASSQGWATGAGDGYTF. For the CDR3, the DNA is TGCGCCAGCAGCCAAGGCTGGGCCACGGGGGCTGGTGATGGCTACACCTTC.

This clone was found once. The chain is built from TRBV6-5 and TRBJ2-1; D ambiguous. From germline, CDR1 is MNHEY and CDR2 SVGAGI. The CDR3 spans 13 residues. The germline V and J ends were trimmed by 0 bases and 11 bases, with 11 bases remaining between them. CDR3 nucleotide sequence: TGTGCCAGCAGTTACTCGAGGACGTCTCAGCAGTTCTTC. Amino acids: CASSYSRTSQQFF.

This clone was counted only a few times. This rearrangement joins TRBV3-1 (or the pseudogene TRBV3-2) to TRBJ2-1; TRBD2 matches 11 bases. Germline V gives CDR1 LGHDT, CDR2 YNNKEL (reference sequence). The CDR3 length is 18 residues. V lost 0 bases, J lost 4 bases, and 8 bases stayed unmatched. The CDR3 DNA is TGTGCCAGCAGCCAAGATTTACTAGCGGGGGCTGGATACAATGAGCAGTTCTTC. It is translated as CASSQDLLAGAGYNEQFF.

The rearrangement links TRBV18 to TRBJ2-2; possibly TRBD2 for D (6 bases). The germline V gene has CDR1 KGHSH and CDR2 LQKENI. The germline V and J ends were trimmed by 0 bases and 0 bases, with 8 bases remaining between them. The CDR3 contains 16 residues. CDR3 sequence reads: CASSPPGTANTGELFF. Written as DNA, the CDR3 is TGTGCCAGCTCACCACCGGGGACTGCGAACACCGGGGAGCTGTTTTTT.

The V gene is TRBV18, the J gene TRBJ2-6, with D hard to call. Germline lookup yields CDR1 KGHSH and CDR2 LQKENI. The CDR3 length is 14 residues. V was cut by 5 bases and J by 0 bases, with 5 bases left in between. CDR3 amino acids: CASSWSSGANVLTF. CDR3 bases: TGTGCCAGCTCATGGAGCTCTGGGGCCAACGTCCTGACTTTC.

The CDR3 sequence is CASSPSTSQGTQYF. The CDR3 coding sequence is TGTGCCAGCAGCCCATCGACTAGTCAGGGTACGCAGTATTTT. The chain carries TRBV11-2 and TRBJ2-3, with a tentative D call TRBD2 (6 bases). This CDR3 has 14 residues. Germline loops: CDR1 SGHAT, CDR2 FQNNGV. Trimming cost V 5 bases and J 8 bases, with 17 bases left between them.

V and J are TRBV6-2 or TRBV6-3 and TRBJ1-2; 10 bases match TRBD1. V shed 0 bases and J 4 bases; nucleotides not matched to a gene: 5. Germline lookup yields CDR1 MNHEY and CDR2 SVGEGT. The CDR3 has 16 amino acids. The CDR3 DNA follows: TGTGCCAGCAGTTACTCTCGGGGACAGGGGAGCTATGGCTACACCTTC. Encoded protein: CASSYSRGQGSYGYTF.

This chain uses TRBV7-2 with TRBJ1-2; 12 nucleotides agree with TRBD1. The CDR3 totals 14 residues. The germline V gene encodes CDR1 SGHTA and CDR2 FQGNSA. With V trimmed by 5 bases and J by 6 bases, 4 bases remained unmatched. The CDR3 sequence is CASSRDRGQDGYTF. The DNA of the CDR3 is TGTGCCAGCAGCCGGGACAGGGGGCAAGATGGCTACACCTTC.

V gene TRBV10-2 combines with J gene TRBJ2-6, with D perhaps matching TRBD1 (6 bases). The CDR3 has 15 amino acids. The germline CDR1 and CDR2 sequences are WSHSY and SAAADI. Trimming cost V 3 bases and J 2 bases, with 8 bases left between them. CDR3 nucleotides: TGCGCCAGCAGTGATACAGGGACTGGGGCCAACGTCCTGACTTTC. This gives the protein CASSDTGTGANVLTF.

This clone was recorded once. The chain uses TRBV7-9 and TRBJ2-3; weak D call: TRBD1 (6 bases). Germline-derived CDR1 and CDR2 are SEHNR and FQNEAQ (reference sequence). Trimming took off 4 bases at V and 2 bases at J, with 16 bases between the two ends. This CDR3 has 16 residues. CDR3 DNA sequence: TGTGCCAGCAGCTCCGGAACGACAGGTTACACAGATACGCAGTATTTT. It translates to CASSSGTTGYTDTQYF.

This clone was observed a few times. This chain uses TRBV5-1 with TRBJ2-7; no definite D call. The CDR3 contains 13 residues. V gave up 4 bases and J gave up 0 bases, with 8 bases separating them. Germline V gene lookup returns CDR1 SGHRS and CDR2 YFSETQ. CDR3 amino acids: CASSLQFSYEQYF. CDR3 bases: TGCGCCAGCAGCCTACAGTTCTCCTACGAGCAGTACTTC. The full variable domain, with the rest looked up from reference TRBV5-1 and TRBJ2-7, is KAGVTQTPRYLIKTRGQQVTLSCSPISGHRSVSWYQQTPGQGLQFLFEYFSETQRNKGNFPGRFSGRQFSNSRSEMNVSTLELGDSALYLCASSLQFSYEQYFGPGTRLTVT.

The genes are TRBV7-2 and TRBJ1-2, with unresolved D. Germline CDR1 is SGHTA and CDR2 is FQGNSA. V lost 3 bases, J lost 1 base, and 6 bases lay in between. This CDR3 comprises 13 residues. The CDR3 nucleotides read TGTGCCAGCAGCTTCGGGCGTAACTATGGCTACACCTTC. Its translation: CASSFGRNYGYTF.

The genes are TRBV12-3 or TRBV12-4 and TRBJ1-1; 7 bases are a match to TRBD1. The trim removed 9 bases at V and 3 bases at J, leaving 7 bases unmatched. CDR3 size: 13 residues. The CDR3 reads CASRITGDTEAFF. In DNA, the CDR3 is TGTGCCAGTAGGATCACAGGGGACACTGAAGCTTTCTTT.

V and J are TRBV7-9 and TRBJ2-7; D is unresolved. CDR3 length equals 16 residues. Looked up from germline, CDR1 is SEHNR and CDR2 is FQNEAQ (reference sequence). V lost 1 base, J lost 3 bases, and 16 bases lay in between. CDR3: CASSLGGGAGYYEQYF. In DNA form, the CDR3 reads TGTGCCAGCAGCTTAGGAGGCGGTGCCGGGTACTACGAGCAGTACTTC.

This chain uses TRBV7-9 with TRBJ1-2, with D possibly TRBD1 on 6 matching bases. This CDR3 contains 16 residues. In germline, CDR1 is SEHNR, CDR2 FQNEAQ (reference sequence). Trimming took 1 base from V and 1 from J, leaving 13 bases between them. The CDR3 coding sequence is TGTGCCAGCAGCTTAGGGGGGGCCTTTCTTAACTATGGCTACACCTTC. Its protein product is CASSLGGAFLNYGYTF. Full variable domain (missing parts from reference TRBV7-9 and TRBJ1-2): DTGVSQNPRHKITKRGQNVTFRCDPISEHNRLYWYRQTLGQGPEFLTYFQNEAQLEKSRLLSDRFSAERPKGSFSTLEIQRTEQGDSAMYLCASSLGGAFLNYGYTFGSGTRLTVV.

The count of this clone is one. This chain uses TRBV21-1 with TRBJ1-5; the table's TRBD1 call for D was not verified on the DNA. TRBV21-1 is termed a pseudogene. This CDR3 has 17 amino acids. This CDR3 reads CASSPKDRNYSNQPQHF. CDR3 DNA sequence: TGTGCCAGCAGCCCCAAGGACAGGAACTATAGCAATCAGCCCCAGCATTTT.

The V and J genes are TRBV6-5 and TRBJ2-5; 8 bases agree with TRBD1. Trimming took 4 bases from V and 2 from J; bases not matched to a gene: 3. Germline V lookup: CDR1 MNHEY, CDR2 SVGAGI. CDR3 length equals 14 residues. The CDR3 coding sequence is TGTGCCAGCAGTTCGAGGACAGGGCAAGAGACCCAGTACTTC. Protein sequence: CASSSRTGQETQYF.

The rearrangement links TRBV6-5 to TRBJ2-3; the D is unclear. The CDR3 totals 10 residues. Trimming stripped 6 bases from V and 7 bases from J, with 5 bases between. Looked up from germline, CDR1 is MNHEY and CDR2 is SVGAGI. For the CDR3, the DNA is TGTGCCAGCAGGACATATACGCAGTATTTT. Protein product: CASRTYTQYF.

The V gene is TRBV10-3, the J gene TRBJ1-2; maybe TRBD1 (5 bases). Deletions cut 4 bases from V and 2 bases from J, with 11 bases between. The CDR3 extends over 14 amino acids. The V gene's germline CDR1 is ENHRY and CDR2 SYGVKD. Here the CDR3 DNA reads TGTGCCATCAGTGCAGGAGGGACCAACTATGGCTACACCTTC. Translating gives CAISAGGTNYGYTF.

This chain's CDR3 is CASSPRQGSYNEQFF. The CDR3 DNA reads as TGCGCCAGCAGCCCCCGACAGGGCTCGTACAATGAGCAGTTCTTC. The chain has TRBV5-1 and TRBJ2-1; 7 nucleotides line up with TRBD1. The CDR3 runs to 15 residues. Germline trimming cut 4 bases from V and 4 bases from J; bases unmatched to any gene: 8. Germline V lookup: CDR1 SGHRS, CDR2 YFSETQ.